The 18 T cell receptor beta chains below were found in one sample sequenced in a study of blood T cell repertoires in COVID-19. Sequencing was performed with immunoSEQ multiplex PCR; in TCRdb, only in-frame clones are kept and a portion is missing. The sample yields over 300,000 clones, more than 75% seen once. Input material: PBMCs or T cells enriched from blood (not recorded which). All receptors derive from a woman aged 18-35 years who had recovered from COVID-19.

This chain uses TRBV10-3 with TRBJ1-2; 7 bases are shared with TRBD1. Germline trimming cut 7 bases from V and 0 bases from J; bases unmatched to any gene: 8. This CDR3 is built from 15 residues. In germline, CDR1 is ENHRY, CDR2 SYGVKD. The CDR3 region has the DNA TGTGCCATCAAGATTAGGGACAGCGCTAACTATGGCTACACCTTC. Protein product: CAIKIRDSANYGYTF.

The chain recombines TRBV5-1 with TRBJ1-5; 7 bases line up with TRBD1. Germline CDR1 and CDR2: SGHRS and YFSETQ. The ends lost 4 bases at V and 2 bases at J; junction bases unmatched: 9. This CDR3 is built from 16 residues. The CDR3 DNA follows: TGCGCCAGCAGCGCGGGAGGGACAGACCGCAATCAGCCCCAGCATTTT. Translating gives CASSAGGTDRNQPQHF. Filled out from reference TRBV5-1 and TRBJ1-5, the complete variable domain reads KAGVTQTPRYLIKTRGQQVTLSCSPISGHRSVSWYQQTPGQGLQFLFEYFSETQRNKGNFPGRFSGRQFSNSRSEMNVSTLELGDSALYLCASSAGGTDRNQPQHFGDGTRLSIL.

The genes are TRBV6-5 and TRBJ1-1; possibly TRBD1 for D (6 bases). Germline V CDR1 and CDR2: MNHEY, SVGAGI. This CDR3 is 14 amino acids long. V dropped 7 bases and J dropped 4 bases, with 16 bases sitting between them. CDR3 amino acids: CASMTGVRGTEAFF. DNA of the CDR3: TGTGCCAGCATGACTGGCGTCAGGGGCACTGAAGCTTTCTTT.

V usage is TRBV28 and J usage is TRBJ1-3, with 11 bases aligning to TRBD1. Germline trimming cut 5 bases from V and 2 bases from J; bases unmatched to any gene: 2. In germline, CDR1 is MDHEN, CDR2 SYDVKM. The CDR3 consists of 15 residues. The DNA of the CDR3 is TGTGCCAGCAGTGGACAGGGGGCGCCTGGAAACACCATATATTTT. Its translation: CASSGQGAPGNTIYF.

The V gene is TRBV24-1, the J gene TRBJ1-5; a possible D gene is TRBD1 (6 bases). The CDR3 extends over 13 amino acids. From germline, CDR1 is KGHDR and CDR2 SFDVKD. V was clipped by 10 bases and J by 6 bases, with 15 bases between them. The CDR3 spells CATSEQGGQPQHF. In nucleotides, the CDR3 is TGTGCCACTTCAGAACAGGGTGGTCAGCCCCAGCATTTT.

The chain joins TRBV21-1 to TRBJ1-4. TRBV21-1 is a listed pseudogene. This CDR3 comprises 20 residues. Written as DNA, the CDR3 is TGTGCCAGCAGCCCTATGGGGCGTGGGCGGGGGCCCACAACTAATGAAAAACTGTTTTTT. Translation: CASSPMGRGRGPTTNEKLFF.

The chain joins TRBV9 to TRBJ2-7; 8 bases fit TRBD2. The CDR3 consists of 15 residues. V lost 2 bases and J lost 1; bases outside the gene matches: 5. Germline V gives CDR1 SGDLS, CDR2 YYNGEE. DNA for the CDR3: TGTGCCAGCAGCGTCGGACTAGCAGGGTCCTACGAGCAGTACTTC. This gives the protein CASSVGLAGSYEQYF.

This chain joins TRBV4-1 and TRBJ2-2, with D perhaps TRBD1 (6 bases). The CDR3 sequence is 16 residues long. V lost 4 bases, J lost 5 bases, and 17 bases lay in between. Germline CDR1 and CDR2: MGHRA and YSYEKL. CDR3: CASSRPGRGRTGELFF. The CDR3 DNA sequence: TGCGCCAGCAGCCGCCCGGGCAGGGGCAGAACCGGGGAGCTGTTTTTT.

This clone was detected only a few times. The rearrangement uses TRBV5-6 and TRBJ1-2; D call uncertain. This CDR3 comprises 15 residues. Germline V gene data show CDR1 as SGHDT and CDR2 as YYEEEE. With 6 bases removed from V and 0 bases from J, the gap between germline ends came to 15 bases. CDR3 DNA sequence: TGTGCCAGCATCCCCCTACAGATGACTAACTATGGCTACACCTTC. Translated, it gives CASIPLQMTNYGYTF.

The rearrangement uses TRBV5-1 and TRBJ2-3; TRBD2 might be the D (6 bases). CDR3 length equals 17 residues. V lost 0 bases and J lost 8, with 22 bases in between. Per the germline V gene, CDR1 is SGHRS and CDR2 is YFSETQ. The CDR3 DNA follows: TGCGCCAGCAGCTTGGTGCCTAGCGAGATTCCCTCACTTACGCAGTATTTT. Translation: CASSLVPSEIPSLTQYF.

This sequence joins TRBV5-6 and TRBJ1-4, with TRBD1 identical over 7 bases. CDR1 and CDR2 (germline): SGHDT, YYEEEE. The CDR3 contains 14 residues. Trimming cost V 2 bases and J 6 bases; bases outside gene matches: 4. The CDR3 protein is CASSFRGGDEKLFF. The DNA of the CDR3 is TGTGCCAGCAGCTTCAGAGGGGGCGATGAAAAACTGTTTTTT. Full variable domain (outside the CDR3, taken from reference TRBV5-6 and TRBJ1-4): DAGVTQSPTHLIKTRGQQVTLRCSPKSGHDTVSWYQQALGQGPQFIFQYYEEEERQRGNFPDRFSGHQFPNYSSELNVNALLLGDSALYLCASSFRGGDEKLFFGSGTQLSVL.

Concerning this clone: The sample carries other DNA sequences with the same CDR3. The V gene is TRBV6-1, the J gene TRBJ2-7; 10 bases align to TRBD1. Germline CDR1 is MNHNS and CDR2 is SASEGT. This CDR3 has 15 residues. The trim removed 0 bases at V and 4 bases at J, leaving 3 bases unmatched. The CDR3 bases are TGTGCCAGCAGTGAAGCGCCGGGACAGGGGTACGAGCAGTACTTC. This sequence encodes CASSEAPGQGYEQYF.

This chain joins TRBV19 and TRBJ1-1; TRBD1 matches at 8 bases. J lost 6 bases, V lost 5 bases, and 11 bases had no gene match. The CDR3 spans 15 residues. Germline V gene data show CDR1 as LNHDA and CDR2 as SQIVND (reference sequence). The CDR3 is CASSATDRAGAEAFF. The CDR3 DNA follows: TGTGCCAGTAGTGCTACGGACAGGGCGGGCGCTGAAGCTTTCTTT.

The chain uses TRBV4-1 and TRBJ2-3; possible D gene TRBD1, 5 bases. Germline V CDR1 and CDR2: MGHRA, YSYEKL. This CDR3 region has 17 residues. V lost 0 bases to trimming and J lost 3 bases, with 16 bases between them. Here the CDR3 reads CASSQEPPGQATDTQYF. CDR3 sequence (DNA): TGCGCCAGCAGCCAAGAGCCCCCAGGGCAGGCAACAGATACGCAGTATTTT.

The chain combines TRBV7-9 with TRBJ1-6, with 8 bases identical to TRBD1. V lost 3 bases to trimming and J lost 6 bases; unmatched junction nucleotides: 4. The CDR3 is made up of 15 amino acids. Germline V gene lookup returns CDR1 SEHNR and CDR2 FQNEAQ (reference sequence). The CDR3: CASSFSRGPNSPLHF. The CDR3 nucleotides are TGTGCCAGCAGCTTTTCCAGGGGGCCTAATTCACCCCTCCACTTT.

The CDR3 spells CAWSHGTDYGYTF. The CDR3 DNA reads TGTGCCTGGAGTCACGGGACAGATTATGGCTACACCTTC. The chain is built from TRBV30 and TRBJ1-2, with 7 bases that match TRBD1. The length of the CDR3 is 13 residues. Germline loops: CDR1 GTSNPN, CDR2 SVGIG (reference sequence). Trimming removed 2 bases from V and 5 bases from J; junction bases left unmatched: 5.

The chain recombines TRBV3-1 (or the pseudogene TRBV3-2) with TRBJ2-3, with a possible D match to TRBD2 (6 bases). V was shortened by 3 bases and J by 0 bases, with 10 bases between the two germline ends. The CDR3 spans 15 residues. Per the germline V gene, CDR1 is LGHDT and CDR2 is YNNKEL (reference sequence). The CDR3 DNA reads TGTGCCAGCAGCCAGGGGGGATTTAGCACAGATACGCAGTATTTT. Translating it yields CASSQGGFSTDTQYF.

Only one count was recorded for this clone. J is TRBJ1-2 and V is TRBV6-5; the D gene is possibly TRBD1 (6 bases). V was trimmed by 7 bases and J by 8 bases, leaving 17 bases between them. Germline CDR1 and CDR2: MNHEY and SVGAGI. The CDR3 length is 13 residues. This CDR3 reads CASKNNRAVGYTF. In nucleotides, the CDR3 is TGTGCCAGCAAGAATAACAGGGCGGTCGGCTACACCTTC.